This TCR beta chain was sequenced during a study of beta chain features in type 1 diabetes. Whole-study results and caveats: Naive, central memory and regulatory TCRB repertoires appeared more similar among patients than healthy donors.

The sequenced template was cDNA made from the entire isolated RNA. The repertoire was sequenced with immunoSEQ multiplex PCR; TCRdb's copy has only in-frame clones and lacks some. The top ten hold about 0.097% of the sample, which has hundreds of thousands of clones, about 14% seen once. Germline V gene sequence: CDR1 KGHSH, CDR2 LQKENI. V was clipped by 2 bases and J by 4 bases, with 8 bases between them. The CDR3 totals 13 residues. This clone was detected only a few times. Antigen unknown. In the same sample, other DNA sequences code for this CDR3. The rearrangement uses TRBV18 and TRBJ1-2; no reliable D call. Sequenced sample: naive CD4+ T cells from blood. The clonotype originates from a man younger than 35 in good health. Here the CDR3 DNA reads TGTGCCAGCTCACCAGGCCAGAGCTATGGCTACACCTTC. Protein: CASSPGQSYGYTF.